Listed below are T cell receptor beta chains from one sample, sequenced in a study of shared clonotypes between healthy human individuals. The data were produced by immunoSEQ multiplex PCR, yet TCRdb's version contains in-frame clones alone and is incomplete. Seen here are roughly 2 million clones, roughly 95% observed once, and the top ten hold 0.13%. Sequencing was done on a sample of naive CD4+ T cells sorted from blood. Receptors originate from a man younger than 35 in good health. CDR3s include the opening cysteine and the closing phenylalanine or tryptophan. The D gene is left open where the match is weak. The size entry is marked missing in some rows and otherwise reads once, few, many or a size class.

d_call	v_call	j_call	clone_size	cdr3_aa	cdr3_nt
.	TRBV7-2	TRBJ1-6	.	CASSFTSGIDSPLHF	TGTGCCAGCAGCTTCACCTCCGGGATTGATTCACCCCTCCACTTT
.	TRBV10-3	TRBJ1-6	.	CAISESKGPFIPLHF	TGTGCCATCAGTGAGTCGAAGGGGCCTTTCATACCCCTCCACTTT
.	TRBV4-1	TRBJ2-3	.	CASSPNYRAGTDTQYF	TGCGCCAGCAGCCCTAATTACAGGGCCGGCACAGATACGCAGTATTTT
.	TRBV5-1	TRBJ1-4	.	CASGRGSGEKLFF	TGCGCCAGTGGTCGGGGGTCAGGTGAAAAACTGTTTTTT
.	TRBV28	TRBJ2-1	.	CASSAYGSYNEQFF	TGTGCCAGCAGTGCCTACGGCTCCTACAATGAGCAGTTCTTC
TRBD2	TRBV27	TRBJ2-7	.	CASSPNILAGDVLHYEQYF	TGTGCCAGCAGTCCCAATATCCTAGCGGGGGACGTTCTCCACTACGAGCAGTACTTC
.	TRBV30	TRBJ1-4	once	CAWSFKEREKLFF	TGTGCCTGGAGTTTCAAAGAAAGGGAAAAACTGTTTTTT
.	TRBV14	TRBJ1-4	.	CASSQVGSASGKLFF	TGTGCCAGCAGCCAAGTTGGCAGCGCTTCGGGGAAACTGTTTTTT
.	TRBV7-2	TRBJ2-1	.	CASSPRGAYNEQFF	TGTGCCAGCAGCCCAAGAGGTGCCTACAATGAGCAGTTCTTC
.	TRBV19	TRBJ2-7	.	CASSIGTKGDEQYF	TGTGCCAGTAGTATCGGGACTAAGGGGGACGAGCAGTACTTC
.	TRBV10-3	TRBJ2-7	.	CAISGTENSYEQYF	TGTGCCATCAGTGGGACAGAAAACTCCTACGAGCAGTACTTC
TRBD1	TRBV6-5	TRBJ1-6	.	CASSTGGARNSPLHF	TGTGCCAGCAGTACAGGGGGCGCGAGGAATTCACCCCTCCACTTT
.	TRBV5-1	TRBJ1-1	.	CASRQGRDTEAFF	TGCGCCAGCAGACAGGGACGGGACACTGAAGCTTTCTTT
.	TRBV30	TRBJ1-6	.	CAWSMGPNSPLHF	TGTGCCTGGAGTATGGGCCCAAATTCACCCCTCCACTTT
.	TRBV7-9	TRBJ1-4	.	CASSLAVSGRSNNEKLFF	TGTGCCAGCAGCTTAGCGGTGTCAGGGCGGAGTAATAATGAAAAACTGTTTTTT
.	TRBV25-1	TRBJ1-1	.	CASSGLAGRGSTEAFF	TGTGCCAGCAGTGGGTTGGCAGGCAGGGGCAGTACTGAAGCTTTCTTT